This T cell receptor beta chain appears in the sequencing data of a study of cytomegalovirus exposure and HLA in healthy donors. The germline V gene encodes CDR1 LNHDA and CDR2 SQIVND (reference sequence). The CDR3 covers 15 residues. V dropped 6 bases and J dropped 2; count of bases not matched to a gene: 6. 60 Vbeta and 13 Jbeta primers were used in PCR. TCRdb's copy holds only in-frame clones and misses some; the assay was immunoSEQ multiplex PCR. The sample shows 200,000 to 250,000 clones, more than 60% of them seen only once. In this sample, this clone turned up a few times. The J gene is TRBJ1-5, the V gene TRBV19, with 8 bases fitting TRBD1. The sequenced sample was PBMCs. The receptor comes from a man aged 50-60 years in good health and CMV-seronegative. In DNA form, the CDR3 reads TGTGCCAGTAGCGACTCAGGGGGCCGCAATCAGCCCCAGCATTTT. The encoded protein is CASSDSGGRNQPQHF.